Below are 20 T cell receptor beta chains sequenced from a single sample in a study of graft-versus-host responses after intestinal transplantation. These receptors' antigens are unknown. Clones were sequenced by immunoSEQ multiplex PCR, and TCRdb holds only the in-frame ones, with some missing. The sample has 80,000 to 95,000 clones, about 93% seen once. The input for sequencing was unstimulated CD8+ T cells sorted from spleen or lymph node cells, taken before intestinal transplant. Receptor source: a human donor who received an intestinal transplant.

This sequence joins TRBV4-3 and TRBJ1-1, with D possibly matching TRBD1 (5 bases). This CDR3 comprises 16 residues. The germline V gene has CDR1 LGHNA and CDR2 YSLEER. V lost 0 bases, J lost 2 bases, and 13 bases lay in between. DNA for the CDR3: TGCGCCAGCAGCCAAGATTGGGCAGGGCCAAACACTGAAGCTTTCTTT. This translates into CASSQDWAGPNTEAFF.

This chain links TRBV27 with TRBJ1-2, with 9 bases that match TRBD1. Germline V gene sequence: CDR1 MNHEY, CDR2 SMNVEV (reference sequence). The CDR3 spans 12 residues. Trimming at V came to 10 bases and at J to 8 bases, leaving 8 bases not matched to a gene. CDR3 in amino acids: CATTGGQGGYTF. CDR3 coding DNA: TGTGCCACCACAGGGGGCCAGGGAGGCTACACCTTC.

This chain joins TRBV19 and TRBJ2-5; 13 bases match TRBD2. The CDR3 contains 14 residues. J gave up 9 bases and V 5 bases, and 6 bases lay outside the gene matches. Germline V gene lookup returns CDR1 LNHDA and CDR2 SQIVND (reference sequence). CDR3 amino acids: CASSPGTSGVAQYF. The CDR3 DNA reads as TGTGCCAGTAGTCCCGGGACTAGCGGGGTGGCCCAGTACTTC.

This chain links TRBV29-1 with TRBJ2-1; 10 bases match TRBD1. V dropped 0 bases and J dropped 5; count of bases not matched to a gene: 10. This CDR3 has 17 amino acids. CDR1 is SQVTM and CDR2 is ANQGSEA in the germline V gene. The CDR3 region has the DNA TGCAGCGTTGAAGAAAGTTGGACAGGGGGACCTAACAATGAGCAGTTCTTC. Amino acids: CSVEESWTGGPNNEQFF.

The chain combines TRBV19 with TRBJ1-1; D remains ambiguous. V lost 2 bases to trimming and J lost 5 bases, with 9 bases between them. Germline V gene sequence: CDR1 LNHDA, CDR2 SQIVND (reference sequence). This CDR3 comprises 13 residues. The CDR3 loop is CASSIPSGTEAFF. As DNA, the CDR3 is TGTGCCAGTAGTATACCTTCGGGAACTGAAGCTTTCTTT.

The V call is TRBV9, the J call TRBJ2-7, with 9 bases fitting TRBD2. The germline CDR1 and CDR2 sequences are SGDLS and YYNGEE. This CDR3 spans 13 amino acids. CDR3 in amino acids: CASSGSPPDEQYF. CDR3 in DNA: TGTGCTAGTAGCGGGAGCCCTCCGGACGAGCAGTACTTC. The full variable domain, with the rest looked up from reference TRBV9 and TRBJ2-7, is DSGVTQTPKHLITATGQRVTLRCSPRSGDLSVYWYQQSLDQGLQFLIQYYNGEERAKGNILERFSAQQFPDLHSELNLSSLELGDSALYFCASSGSPPDEQYFGPGTRLTVT.

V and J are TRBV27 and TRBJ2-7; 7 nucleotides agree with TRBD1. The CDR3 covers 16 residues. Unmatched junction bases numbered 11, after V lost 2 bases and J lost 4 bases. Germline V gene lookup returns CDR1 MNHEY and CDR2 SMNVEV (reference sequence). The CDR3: CASSLRDSRLPYEQYF. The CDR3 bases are TGTGCCAGCAGTTTAAGGGACAGTCGCTTACCTTACGAGCAGTACTTC.

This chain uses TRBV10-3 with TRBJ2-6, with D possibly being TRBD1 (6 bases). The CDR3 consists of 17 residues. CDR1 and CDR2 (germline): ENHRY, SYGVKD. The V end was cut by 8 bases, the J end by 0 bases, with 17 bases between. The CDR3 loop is CAIGAGESSSGANVLTF. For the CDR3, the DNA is TGTGCCATCGGGGCAGGGGAGTCTAGCTCTGGGGCCAACGTCCTGACTTTC.

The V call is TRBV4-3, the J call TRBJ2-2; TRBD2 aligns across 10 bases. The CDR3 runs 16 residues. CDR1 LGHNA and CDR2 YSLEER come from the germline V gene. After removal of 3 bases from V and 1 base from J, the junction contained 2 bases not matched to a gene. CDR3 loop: CASSHGLAVNTGELFF. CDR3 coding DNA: TGCGCCAGCAGCCACGGACTAGCGGTGAACACCGGGGAGCTGTTTTTT.

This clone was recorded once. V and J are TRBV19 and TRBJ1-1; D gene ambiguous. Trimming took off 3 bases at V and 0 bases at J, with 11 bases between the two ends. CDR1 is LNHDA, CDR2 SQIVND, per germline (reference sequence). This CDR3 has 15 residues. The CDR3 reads CASSMSPFMNTEAFF. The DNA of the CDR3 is TGTGCCAGTAGTATGAGCCCCTTTATGAACACTGAAGCTTTCTTT.

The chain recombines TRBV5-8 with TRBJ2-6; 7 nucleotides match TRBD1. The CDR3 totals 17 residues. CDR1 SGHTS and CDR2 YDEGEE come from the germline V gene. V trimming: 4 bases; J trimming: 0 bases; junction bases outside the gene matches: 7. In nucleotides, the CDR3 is TGTGCCAGCAGCCATGGGGACAGTAGCTCTGGGGCCAACGTCCTGACTTTC. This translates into CASSHGDSSSGANVLTF.

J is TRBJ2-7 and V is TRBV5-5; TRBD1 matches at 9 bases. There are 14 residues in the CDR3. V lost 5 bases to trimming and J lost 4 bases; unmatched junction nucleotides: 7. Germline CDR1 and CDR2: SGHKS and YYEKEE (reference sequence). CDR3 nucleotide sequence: TGTGCCAGCAGGGCCGGGACAGGGTATTACGAGCAGTACTTC. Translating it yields CASRAGTGYYEQYF.

The CDR3 reads CASSLAQGITDTQYF. The CDR3 DNA follows: TGTGCCAGCAGCTTAGCCCAGGGGATAACAGATACGCAGTATTTT. The J gene is TRBJ2-3, the V gene TRBV7-6, with D maybe TRBD1 (6 bases). Germline loops: CDR1 SGHVS, CDR2 FNYEAQ. Between the trimmed V and J ends, which lost 0 bases and 3 bases, there was a span of 10 bases. This CDR3 comprises 15 residues. The full variable domain, its missing parts supplied by reference TRBV7-6 and TRBJ2-3, is GAGVSQSPRYKVTKRGQDVALRCDPISGHVSLYWYRQALGQGPEFLTYFNYEAQQDKSGLPNDRFSAERPEGSISTLTIQRTEQRDSAMYRCASSLAQGITDTQYFGPGTRLTVL.

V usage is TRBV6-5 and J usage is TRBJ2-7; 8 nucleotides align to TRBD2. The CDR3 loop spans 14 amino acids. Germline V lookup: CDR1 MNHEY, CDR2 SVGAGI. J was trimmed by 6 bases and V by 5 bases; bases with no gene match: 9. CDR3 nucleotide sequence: TGTGCCAGCAGTCGGACTAGCAAGGACGTCGAGCAGTACTTC. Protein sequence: CASSRTSKDVEQYF.

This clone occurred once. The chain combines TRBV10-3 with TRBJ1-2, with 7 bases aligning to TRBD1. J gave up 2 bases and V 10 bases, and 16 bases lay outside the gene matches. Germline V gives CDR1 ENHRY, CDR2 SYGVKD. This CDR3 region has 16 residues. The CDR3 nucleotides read TGTGCCACCTTGGCTGAGGGGGAGACAGGGAACTATGGCTACACCTTC. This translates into CATLAEGETGNYGYTF.

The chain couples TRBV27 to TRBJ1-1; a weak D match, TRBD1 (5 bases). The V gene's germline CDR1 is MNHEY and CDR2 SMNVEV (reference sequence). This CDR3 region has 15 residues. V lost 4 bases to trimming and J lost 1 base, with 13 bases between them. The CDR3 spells CASSSYLQENTEAFF. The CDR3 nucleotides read TGTGCCAGCAGTTCCTACCTACAGGAGAACACTGAAGCTTTCTTT.

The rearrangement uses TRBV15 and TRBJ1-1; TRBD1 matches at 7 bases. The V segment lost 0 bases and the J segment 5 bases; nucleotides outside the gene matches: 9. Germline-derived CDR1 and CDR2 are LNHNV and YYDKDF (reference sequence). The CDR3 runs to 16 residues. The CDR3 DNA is TGTGCCACCAGCAGAGATCGGGCAGGGGGGAAGACTGAAGCTTTCTTT. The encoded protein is CATSRDRAGGKTEAFF.

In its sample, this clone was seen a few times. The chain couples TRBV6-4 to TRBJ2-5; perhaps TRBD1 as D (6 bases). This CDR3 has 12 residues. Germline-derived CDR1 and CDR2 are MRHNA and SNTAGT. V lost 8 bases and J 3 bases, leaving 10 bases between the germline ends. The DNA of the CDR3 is TGTGCCAGCCAGGGGCTGAAAGAGACCCAGTACTTC. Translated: CASQGLKETQYF.

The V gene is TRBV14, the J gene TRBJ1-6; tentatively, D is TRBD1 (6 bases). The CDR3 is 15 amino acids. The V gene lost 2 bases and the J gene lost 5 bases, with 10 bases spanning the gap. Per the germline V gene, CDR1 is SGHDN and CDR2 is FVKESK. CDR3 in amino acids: CASSQSWTDNSPLHF. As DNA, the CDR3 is TGTGCCAGCAGCCAAAGTTGGACAGATAATTCACCCCTCCACTTT.

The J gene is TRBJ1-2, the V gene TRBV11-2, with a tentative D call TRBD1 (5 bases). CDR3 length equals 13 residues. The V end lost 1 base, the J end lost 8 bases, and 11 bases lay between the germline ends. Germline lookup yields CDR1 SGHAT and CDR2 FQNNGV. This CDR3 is CASSLGGGIGYTF. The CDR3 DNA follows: TGTGCCAGCAGCTTAGGGGGGGGTATAGGCTACACCTTC.